This T cell receptor (beta chain) emerged from a study of cytomegalovirus exposure and HLA in healthy donors. On the study more broadly: When 300 to 500 donors were genotyped, more than 70% of them were found to fall in the Caucasian-associated ancestry cluster.

About this clone: Antigen unknown.

Primers included in the PCR were 60 Vbeta and 13 Jbeta primers. Sequencing used immunoSEQ multiplex PCR; TCRdb keeps in-frame clones, though not all of them. The sample lists around 150,000 clones; around 72% were seen once. Findings and limits, study-wide: It was assumed in the presence/absence analyses that sequencing depth was roughly uniform across donors. In a later analysis, productive TCRs from donors in an Asian-associated ancestry cluster reportedly carried fewer N-insertions than the cohort mean. Later on, a genetic analysis was performed. It linked a missense variant in DCLRE1C with V- and J-gene trimming of TCR beta.

This receptor was obtained from a human donor in good health. The sample comprised PBMCs.

As DNA, the CDR3 is TGTGCCAGCAGTTACTGGTCAGGGGGCTCAGGAAACACCATATATTTT. As protein: CASSYWSGGSGNTIYF. V usage is TRBV6-6 and J usage is TRBJ1-3; 8 bases fit TRBD1. The CDR3 length is 16 residues. V lost 1 base and J lost 4; bases outside the gene matches: 6. From germline, CDR1 is MNHNY and CDR2 SVGAGI (reference sequence).